The 17 T cell receptor beta chains below come from one sample, sequenced in a study of shared clonotypes between healthy human individuals. Profiling relied on immunoSEQ multiplex PCR, and the TCRdb table lists in-frame clones only, not all of them. The sample records 2.5 million or so clones, approximately 90% being singletons. The sequencing sample was made of naive CD4+ T cells sorted from blood. The subset: CD45RA+ positively selected. The origin of the receptors is a man between 18 and 35 years old in good health.

The V gene is TRBV19, the J gene TRBJ1-1; tentative D call: TRBD1 (5 bases). The CDR3 is made up of 16 amino acids. CDR1 is LNHDA, CDR2 SQIVND, per germline (reference sequence). Trimming pared 2 bases from V and 5 bases from J, leaving 18 bases between. DNA for the CDR3: TGTGCCAGTAGTATATCCTGGTACCTAAGGGGAACTGAAGCTTTCTTT. Amino acid sequence: CASSISWYLRGTEAFF. Combining the CDR3 with reference TRBV19 and TRBJ1-1 gives the whole variable domain DGGITQSPKYLFRKEGQNVTLSCEQNLNHDAMYWYRQDPGQGLRLIYYSQIVNDFQKGDIAEGYSVSREKKESFPLTVTSAQKNPTAFYLCASSISWYLRGTEAFFGQGTRLTVV.

This chain uses TRBV6-5 with TRBJ2-7, with D perhaps TRBD2 (7 bases). The germline CDR1 and CDR2 sequences are MNHEY and SVGAGI. There are 12 residues in the CDR3. Trimming removed 6 bases from V and 9 bases from J, with 15 bases in between. The CDR3 coding sequence is TGTGCCAGCAGCCGATCGGGGGGCGCGCAGTACTTC. Amino acids: CASSRSGGAQYF.

The CDR3 nucleotides are TGCGCCAGCAGCCAAGGACAGGTCACGTACCAAGAGACCCAGTACTTC. Its translation is CASSQGQVTYQETQYF. The chain recombines TRBV4-1 with TRBJ2-5; D possibly corresponds to TRBD1 (6 bases). Looked up from germline, CDR1 is MGHRA and CDR2 is YSYEKL. The CDR3 has 16 residues. Trimming took off 1 base at V and 0 bases at J, with 12 bases between the two ends.

The genes are TRBV7-2 and TRBJ2-5, with 8 bases identical to TRBD2. The V gene end was trimmed by 2 bases and the J gene end by 7 bases; junction bases not matched to a gene: 3. CDR1 and CDR2 from the germline V gene are SGHTA and FQGNSA. This CDR3 contains 13 residues. CDR3 region: CASSLLSGGTQYF. CDR3 DNA sequence: TGTGCCAGCAGCTTATTGAGCGGGGGGACCCAGTACTTC.

This chain uses TRBV30 with TRBJ1-3, with D possibly being TRBD1 (6 bases). Per germline, CDR1 GTSNPN and CDR2 SVGIG (reference sequence). This CDR3 region has 15 residues. Between the trimmed V and J ends, which lost 0 bases and 1 base, there was a span of 10 bases. CDR3 loop: CAWSVKTGSGNTIYF. For the CDR3, the DNA is TGTGCCTGGAGTGTAAAAACAGGGTCTGGAAACACCATATATTTT.

In the case of this clone: Other DNA variants within this sample encode the same CDR3. The rearrangement uses TRBV5-1 and TRBJ1-4; 7 nucleotides match TRBD1. CDR1 SGHRS and CDR2 YFSETQ come from the germline V gene. Germline trimming cut 2 bases from V and 8 bases from J; bases unmatched to any gene: 6. The CDR3 has 14 residues. CDR3 nucleotides: TGCGCCAGCAGCTTAGAAGGGGGCGACGAAAAACTGTTTTTT. It yields the protein CASSLEGGDEKLFF.

The J gene is TRBJ2-7, the V gene TRBV6-5, with D possibly being TRBD1 (5 bases). Trimming took 6 bases from V and 0 from J, leaving 12 bases between them. The CDR3 totals 14 residues. CDR1 is MNHEY, CDR2 SVGAGI, per germline. CDR3 in DNA: TGTGCCAGCAGAGGGGCCCCGAGCTCCTACGAGCAGTACTTC. It is translated as CASRGAPSSYEQYF.

The chain has TRBV10-3 and TRBJ1-2; D unresolved. V gave up 4 bases and J gave up 4 bases, with 10 bases separating them. Per germline, CDR1 ENHRY and CDR2 SYGVKD. The CDR3 contains 13 residues. The CDR3 reads CAISGGQSYGYTF. CDR3 DNA sequence: TGTGCCATCAGTGGAGGGCAGTCCTATGGCTACACCTTC.

This clone turned up a few times. The chain is built from TRBV18 and TRBJ1-6, with 12 nucleotides matching TRBD1. Germline CDR1 is KGHSH and CDR2 is LQKENI. V trimming: 3 bases; J trimming: 8 bases; junction bases outside the gene matches: 2. CDR3 length: 15 amino acids. The CDR3 protein is CASSPGQGADSPLHF. In DNA, the CDR3 is TGTGCCAGCTCACCGGGACAGGGGGCTGATTCACCCCTCCACTTT.

V usage is TRBV21-1 and J usage is TRBJ2-7; the table's D call TRBD2 went unverified against the DNA. TRBV21-1 represents a pseudogene. CDR3 size: 15 residues. CDR3 sequence reads: CASSKFGGLTYEQYF. The DNA for the CDR3 is TGTGCCAGCAGCAAATTCGGTGGACTAACCTACGAGCAGTACTTC.

The chain uses TRBV18 and TRBJ2-1, with TRBD2 as a possible D gene (6 bases). Trimming cost V 8 bases and J 5 bases, with 19 bases left between them. CDR1 KGHSH and CDR2 LQKENI come from the germline V gene. The CDR3 runs 15 residues. The CDR3: CASKTGGFLNNEQFF. CDR3 coding DNA: TGTGCCAGCAAAACCGGAGGGTTCTTAAACAATGAGCAGTTCTTC. The full variable domain, its missing parts supplied by reference TRBV18 and TRBJ2-1, is NAGVMQNPRHLVRRRGQEARLRCSPMKGHSHVYWYRQLPEEGLKFMVYLQKENIIDESGMPKERFSAEFPKEGPSILRIQQVVRGDSAAYFCASKTGGFLNNEQFFGPGTRLTVL.

This chain uses TRBV4-1 with TRBJ2-7, with D maybe TRBD2 (5 bases). Between the trimmed V and J ends, which lost 3 bases and 3 bases, there was a span of 24 bases. Germline CDR1 reads MGHRA; CDR2 reads YSYEKL. The CDR3 runs 18 residues. CDR3 sequence: CASSQVPVWEQNNYEQYF. Written as DNA, the CDR3 is TGCGCCAGCAGCCAGGTTCCGGTATGGGAGCAGAACAACTACGAGCAGTACTTC.

The CDR3 protein is CASSLVQGSGETQYF. In nucleotides, the CDR3 is TGCGCCAGCAGCTTGGTCCAGGGGAGCGGAGAGACCCAGTACTTC. The V gene is TRBV5-1, the J gene TRBJ2-5, with D possibly TRBD1 on 6 matching bases. This CDR3 region has 15 residues. Trimming pared 0 bases from V and 4 bases from J, leaving 13 bases between. Germline CDR1 reads SGHRS; CDR2 reads YFSETQ.

This clone was recorded only once. This sequence joins TRBV19 and TRBJ1-4; D is perhaps TRBD1 (6 bases). The V end was cut by 8 bases, the J end by 8 bases, with 18 bases between. From germline, CDR1 is LNHDA and CDR2 SQIVND (reference sequence). The CDR3 is 14 residues long. Here the CDR3 reads CASATGTRGEKLFF. For the CDR3, the DNA is TGTGCCAGTGCCACCGGGACAAGGGGAGAAAAACTGTTTTTT.

With regard to this clone: The sample carries other DNA sequences with the same CDR3. This sequence joins TRBV18 and TRBJ2-7, with D hard to call. V lost 3 bases to trimming and J lost 0 bases, with 9 bases between them. This CDR3 contains 14 residues. The V gene's germline CDR1 is KGHSH and CDR2 LQKENI. The CDR3, as DNA: TGTGCCAGCTCACCCCCCGCGCTCTCCTACGAGCAGTACTTC. It is translated as CASSPPALSYEQYF.

The chain has TRBV5-1 and TRBJ1-1; 10 bases are shared with TRBD1. CDR3 length: 13 amino acids. J gave up 11 bases and V 2 bases, and 6 bases lay outside the gene matches. The germline V gene encodes CDR1 SGHRS and CDR2 YFSETQ. The CDR3 bases are TGCGCCAGCAGCTTCGACAGGGGGCGCGTGGCTTTCTTT. It encodes CASSFDRGRVAFF.

The rearrangement links TRBV30 to TRBJ2-7; no definite D call. This CDR3 spans 15 amino acids. CDR1 and CDR2 (germline): GTSNPN, SVGIG (reference sequence). V was clipped by 5 bases and J by 1 base, with 18 bases between them. The CDR3 sequence: CAWQVGSLLSYEQYF. The CDR3 nucleotides are TGTGCCTGGCAAGTCGGGTCTCTCCTTTCCTACGAGCAGTACTTC.